A selection of T cell receptor beta chains follows, all from one sample in a study of brain T cells in children with intractable seizures. The repertoire was sequenced with immunoSEQ multiplex PCR; TCRdb's copy has only in-frame clones and lacks some. The table has roughly 120,000 clones, approximately 94% seen once. The source was peripheral blood, collected at surgery. The receptors were sampled from a boy under two years old with hemimegalencephaly and intractable seizures. The CDR3 runs from the conserved cysteine through the conserved F or W. A D gene is named only where the DNA matches it firmly. Not every row has a clone size; where given, it reads once, few, many or a size class.

cdr3_length j_call v_call d_call clone_size cdr3_nt cdr3_aa
10 TRBJ1-1 TRBV20-1 NA NA TGCAGTGCTCGTGGCACTGAAGCTTTCTTT CSARGTEAFF
13 TRBJ2-1 TRBV27 NA NA TGTGCCAGCAGTTTCGGTAGGCTTTATGAGCAGTTCTTC CASSFGRLYEQFF
16 TRBJ2-3 TRBV3-1/TRBV3-2 TRBD2 NA TGTGCCAGCAGCCACTCGGGAGGCGGCCGGGCAGATACGCAGTATTTT CASSHSGGGRADTQYF
11 TRBJ1-2 TRBV29-1 NA NA TGCAGCGTTGGGTCCCAGGGAAGCTACACCTTC CSVGSQGSYTF
17 TRBJ2-3 TRBV18 NA NA TGTGCCAGCTCACGGCCAGGGTGGGAGCGGAGGGTGGATACGCAGTATTTT CASSRPGWERRVDTQYF
11 TRBJ2-3 TRBV20-1 NA once TGCAGTGCTCCCAGGTCGGATACGCAGTATTTT CSAPRSDTQYF
15 TRBJ1-5 TRBV3-1/TRBV3-2 NA NA TGTGCCAGCAGCCAAGCGGTGGGGGGCAATCAGCCCCAGCATTTT CASSQAVGGNQPQHF
14 TRBJ2-7 TRBV7-6 NA NA TGTGCCAGCAGCTTAGAAGGCGGGCCCTACGAGCAGTACTTC CASSLEGGPYEQYF
11 TRBJ1-1 TRBV28 NA NA TGTGCCAGCTGGATGAACACTGAAGCTTTCTTT CASWMNTEAFF
15 TRBJ1-2 TRBV11-2 NA NA TGTGCCAGCAGCTTAGGAGGGTCCAGGGCGGGTGGCTACACCTTC CASSLGGSRAGGYTF
17 TRBJ2-3 TRBV5-3 NA NA TGTGCCAGAAGCTTGGCCATTTCACAGCCCTACACAGATACGCAGTATTTT CARSLAISQPYTDTQYF
15 TRBJ2-1 TRBV9 NA NA TGTGCCAGCAGCGTAGCCCACGCGAGGGACAATGAGCAGTTCTTC CASSVAHARDNEQFF
15 TRBJ1-6 TRBV5-1 NA NA TGCGCCAGCAGCTTGGACAGGGCCTATAATTCACCCCTCCACTTT CASSLDRAYNSPLHF
15 TRBJ1-5 TRBV28 NA NA TGTGCCAGCAGTTTAGGCAGGGCGGGCGATCAGCCCCAGCATTTT CASSLGRAGDQPQHF
16 TRBJ2-3 TRBV28 TRBD2 NA TGTGCCAGCAGTGCCCCCCAGCGGGAGGGCACAGATACGCAGTATTTT CASSAPQREGTDTQYF
14 TRBJ2-7 TRBV27 NA few TGTGCCAGCAGTTCGCAGGCCACCTTCTACGAGCAGTACTTC CASSSQATFYEQYF
15 TRBJ2-5 TRBV20-1 TRBD2 NA TGCAGTGCTAGTCCGGCTAGCGGGATAAGAGAGACCCAGTACTTC CSASPASGIRETQYF
15 TRBJ1-3 TRBV10-1 NA NA TGCGCCAGCAGTGAGTTCCAGGGATTACGAAACACCATATATTTT CASSEFQGLRNTIYF
16 TRBJ1-4 TRBV2 NA NA TGTGCCAGTTGTGAAGGACAGCCCGCCCCGGGTGAAAAACTGTTTTTT CASCEGQPAPGEKLFF
11 TRBJ2-5 TRBV12-3/TRBV12-4 NA NA TGTGCCAGCAGACGAGGGGAGACCCAGTACTTC CASRRGETQYF
16 TRBJ2-1 TRBV9 TRBD2 NA TGTGCCAGCAGCCCCGGACTAGCGGGAGTAGAGAATGAGCAGTTCTTC CASSPGLAGVENEQFF
17 TRBJ2-2 TRBV7-2 TRBD2 NA TGTGCCAGCAGCTCCCCCGGACTAGCGGAGAACACCGGGGAGCTGTTTTTT CASSSPGLAENTGELFF
15 TRBJ2-1 TRBV27 TRBD1 NA TGTGCCAGCAGGGCTTGGACAGGGGGACGGGATGAGCAGTTCTTC CASRAWTGGRDEQFF
14 TRBJ2-1 TRBV29-1 TRBD1 NA TGCAGCGTTGCGGGACAGGGTCACTACAATGAGCAGTTCTTC CSVAGQGHYNEQFF
17 TRBJ2-1 TRBV18 TRBD1 once TGTGCCAGCTCCCCAGACAGGGTCCCCCGGGTGGACAATGAGCAGTTCTTC CASSPDRVPRVDNEQFF
14 TRBJ1-4 TRBV2 NA few TGTGCCAGCAGTGATAGCGGGTCTAATGAAAAACTGTTTTTT CASSDSGSNEKLFF
11 TRBJ2-5 TRBV20-1 NA NA TGCAGTGCCTCCGGGCCATCGACCCAGTACTTC CSASGPSTQYF
13 TRBJ1-1 TRBV30 NA NA TGTGCCTGGAGTGGGAGTGGGAACACTGAAGCTTTCTTT CAWSGSGNTEAFF
14 TRBJ1-1 TRBV6-5 TRBD1 NA TGTGCCAGCAGGGCTCCAGGGGGCTTGACTGAAGCTTTCTTT CASRAPGGLTEAFF
13 TRBJ1-1 TRBV27 NA NA TGTGCCAGCAGACGTCAAGTAGGGTGGAAAGCTTTCTTT CASRRQVGWKAFF
16 TRBJ2-2 TRBV11-2 NA NA TGTGCCAGCAACTTCCTTTCGCAGGGTGGGACCGGGGAGCTGTTTTTT CASNFLSQGGTGELFF
15 TRBJ2-3 TRBV27 TRBD2 NA TGTGCCAGCACCCGGGGGACTAGCGGCACAGATACGCAGTATTTT CASTRGTSGTDTQYF
12 TRBJ1-2 TRBV28 NA NA TGTGCCAGCAGTTTGGACAGCTATGGCTACACCTTC CASSLDSYGYTF
16 TRBJ1-6 TRBV2 NA NA TGTGCCAGCAGTATTACTCCGGAGTCCTATAATTCACCCCTCCACTTT CASSITPESYNSPLHF
13 TRBJ1-1 TRBV9 NA once TGTGCCAGCAGCACAAGAGGACGCGATGAAGCTTTCTTT CASSTRGRDEAFF
15 TRBJ2-5 TRBV9 NA NA TGTGCCAGCAGCGTAGGGCAGGCGATGGGGGAGACCCAGTACTTC CASSVGQAMGETQYF
12 TRBJ2-1 TRBV28 NA NA TGTGCCAGCAGCTGGGGGCAGACTGAGCAGTTCTTC CASSWGQTEQFF
16 TRBJ1-4 TRBV28 NA NA TGTGCCAGCAGTTTCCCAGGACGGGCCCCAGCTGAAAAACTGTTTTTT CASSFPGRAPAEKLFF
16 TRBJ2-1 TRBV4-2 TRBD2 NA TGTGCCAGCAGCCAGGCCCCTAGCGGGAGTTATAATGAGCAGTTCTTC CASSQAPSGSYNEQFF
14 TRBJ1-3 TRBV10-2 NA NA TGCGCCAGCAGTGAGGGCCTCGATGGAAACACCATATATTTT CASSEGLDGNTIYF
16 TRBJ2-7 TRBV3-1/TRBV3-2 NA NA TGTGCCAGCAGCCTTGGATACAGGGAATATTCCTACGAGCAGTACTTC CASSLGYREYSYEQYF
17 TRBJ2-2 TRBV4-1 NA once TGCGCCAGCAGCCTGGCAGGCGGCCCGACGAACACCGGGGAGCTGTTTTTT CASSLAGGPTNTGELFF
14 TRBJ2-1 TRBV5-4 NA NA TGTGCCAGCACCTCTGGCGGTCCCTACAATGAGCAGTTCTTC CASTSGGPYNEQFF
15 TRBJ2-7 TRBV7-3 NA once TGTGCCAGCAGCTTAATCCCTAGCGAGGCCTACGAGCAGTACTTC CASSLIPSEAYEQYF
12 TRBJ2-1 TRBV19 TRBD2 NA TGTGCCACCTCATTCCAGCGGGAGGACCGGTTCTTC CATSFQREDRFF
12 TRBJ1-6 TRBV6-5 NA NA TGTGCCAGCAGGCAGGGTGATTCACCCCTCCACTTT CASRQGDSPLHF
15 TRBJ1-2 TRBV6-6 NA once TGTGCCAGCAGTTACCAACCCCGGCCAAACTATGGCTACACCTTC CASSYQPRPNYGYTF
16 TRBJ1-1 TRBV7-2 NA NA TGTGCCAGCAGCTTAGGTACAAAACTCCTGAACACTGAAGCTTTCTTT CASSLGTKLLNTEAFF
13 TRBJ1-6 TRBV12-3/TRBV12-4 NA NA TGTGCCAGTATCGGGGCAGGTAATTCACCCCTCCACTTT CASIGAGNSPLHF
18 TRBJ2-3 TRBV13 NA NA TGTGCCAGCAGCTTAGATGGCGTGGGCGCCAGATACACAGATACGCAGTATTTT CASSLDGVGARYTDTQYF
16 TRBJ2-1 TRBV6-1 TRBD2 NA TGTGCCAGCAGTGAACCCGGACTAGCGCCGGACAATGAGCAGTTCTTC CASSEPGLAPDNEQFF
13 TRBJ1-6 TRBV4-1 NA NA TGCGCCAGCAGCCAAACAGGCCCACCACCCCTCCACTTT CASSQTGPPPLHF